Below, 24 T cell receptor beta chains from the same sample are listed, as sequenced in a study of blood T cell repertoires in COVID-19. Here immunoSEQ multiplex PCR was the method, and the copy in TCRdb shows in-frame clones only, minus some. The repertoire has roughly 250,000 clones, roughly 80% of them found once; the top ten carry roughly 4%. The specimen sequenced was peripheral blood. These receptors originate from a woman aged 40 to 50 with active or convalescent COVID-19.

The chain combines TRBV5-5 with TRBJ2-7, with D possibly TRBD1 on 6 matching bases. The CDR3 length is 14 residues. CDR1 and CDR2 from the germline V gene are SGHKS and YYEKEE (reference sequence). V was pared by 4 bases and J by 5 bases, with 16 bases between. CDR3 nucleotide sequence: TGTGCCAGCAGCCCAGCCTTCAACAGGGACGAGCAGTACTTC. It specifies CASSPAFNRDEQYF. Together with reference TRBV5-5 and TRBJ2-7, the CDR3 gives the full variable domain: DAGVTQSPTHLIKTRGQQVTLRCSPISGHKSVSWYQQVLGQGPQFIFQYYEKEERGRGNFPDRFSARQFPNYSSELNVNALLLGDSALYLCASSPAFNRDEQYFGPGTRLTVT.

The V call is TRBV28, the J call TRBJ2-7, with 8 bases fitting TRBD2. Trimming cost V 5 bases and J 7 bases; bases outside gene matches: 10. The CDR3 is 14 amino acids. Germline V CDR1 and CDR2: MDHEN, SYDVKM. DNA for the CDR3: TGTGCCAGCAGTCACCAAGCGGGGGTTGGGGAGCAGTACTTC. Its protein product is CASSHQAGVGEQYF.

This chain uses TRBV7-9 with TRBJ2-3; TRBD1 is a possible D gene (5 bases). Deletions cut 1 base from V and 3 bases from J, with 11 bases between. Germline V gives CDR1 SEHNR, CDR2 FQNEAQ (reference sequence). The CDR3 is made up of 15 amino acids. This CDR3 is CASSLVGAGTDTQYF. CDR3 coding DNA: TGTGCCAGCAGCTTAGTTGGGGCCGGGACAGATACGCAGTATTTT.

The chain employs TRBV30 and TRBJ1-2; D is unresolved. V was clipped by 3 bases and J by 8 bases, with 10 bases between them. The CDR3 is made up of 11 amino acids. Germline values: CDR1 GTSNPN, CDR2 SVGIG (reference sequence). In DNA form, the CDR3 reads TGTGCCTGGAGGCTGCCGGGGGGCTACACCTTC. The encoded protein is CAWRLPGGYTF.

In DNA form, the CDR3 reads TGTGCCAGCAGCCCCGGGGGGACAGGGGTGGGAGATACGCAGTATTTT. It translates to CASSPGGTGVGDTQYF. This sequence joins TRBV9 and TRBJ2-3; TRBD1 aligns across 10 bases. This CDR3 is 16 amino acids long. Trimming at V came to 4 bases and at J to 5 bases, leaving 10 bases not matched to a gene. Germline V gene sequence: CDR1 SGDLS, CDR2 YYNGEE.

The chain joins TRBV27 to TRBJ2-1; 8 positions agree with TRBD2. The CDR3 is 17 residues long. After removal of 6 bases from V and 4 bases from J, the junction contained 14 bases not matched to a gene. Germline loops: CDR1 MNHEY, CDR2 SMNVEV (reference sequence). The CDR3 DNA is TGTGCCAGCAGCTTCTCCCTTACTAGCGGAGCTTACAATGAGCAGTTCTTC. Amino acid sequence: CASSFSLTSGAYNEQFF.

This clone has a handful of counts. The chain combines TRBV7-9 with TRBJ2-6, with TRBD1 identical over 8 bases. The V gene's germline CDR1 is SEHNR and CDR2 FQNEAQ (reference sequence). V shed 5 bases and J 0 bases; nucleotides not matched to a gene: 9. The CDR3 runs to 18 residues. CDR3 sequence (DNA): TGTGCCAGCAGCACCTGGACAGGGCTTACCTCTGGGGCCAACGTCCTGACTTTC. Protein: CASSTWTGLTSGANVLTF.

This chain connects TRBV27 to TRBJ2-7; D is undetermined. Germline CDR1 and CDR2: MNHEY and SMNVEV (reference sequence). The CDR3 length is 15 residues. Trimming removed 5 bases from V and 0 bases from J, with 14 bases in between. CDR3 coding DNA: TGTGCCAGCAGTGACGACACCTCGAGCTCCTACGAGCAGTACTTC. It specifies CASSDDTSSSYEQYF.

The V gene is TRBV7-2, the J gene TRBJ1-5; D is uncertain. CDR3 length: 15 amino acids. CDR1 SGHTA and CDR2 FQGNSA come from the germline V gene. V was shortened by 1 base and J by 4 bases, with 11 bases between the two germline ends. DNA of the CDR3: TGTGCCAGCAGCTTAGGTCCAGATTTAAATCAGCCCCAGCATTTT. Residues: CASSLGPDLNQPQHF.

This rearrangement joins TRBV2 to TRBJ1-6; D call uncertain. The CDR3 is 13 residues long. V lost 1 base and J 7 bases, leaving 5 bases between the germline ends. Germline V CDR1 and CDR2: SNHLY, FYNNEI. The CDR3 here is CASSEGQNSPLHF. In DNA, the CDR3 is TGTGCCAGCAGTGAAGGTCAGAATTCACCCCTCCACTTT.

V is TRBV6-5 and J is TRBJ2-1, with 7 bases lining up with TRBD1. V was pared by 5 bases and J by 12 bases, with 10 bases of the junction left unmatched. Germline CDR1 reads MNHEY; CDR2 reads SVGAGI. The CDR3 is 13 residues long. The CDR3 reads CASSPYQQGSQFF. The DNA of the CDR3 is TGTGCCAGCAGTCCGTACCAACAGGGGTCGCAGTTCTTC.

The CDR3 loop is CASSLSGGGTNEKLFF. The CDR3 DNA reads TGCGCCAGCAGCTTATCAGGGGGCGGAACTAATGAAAAACTGTTTTTT. The chain combines TRBV5-1 with TRBJ1-4; 8 bases map to TRBD1. CDR3 size: 16 residues. CDR1 and CDR2 (germline): SGHRS, YFSETQ. V was clipped by 2 bases and J by 1 base; unmatched bases: 4.

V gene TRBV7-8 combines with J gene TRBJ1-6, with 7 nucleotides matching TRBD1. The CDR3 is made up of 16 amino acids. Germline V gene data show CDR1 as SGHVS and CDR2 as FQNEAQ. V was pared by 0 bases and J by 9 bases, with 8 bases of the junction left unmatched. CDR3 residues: CASSLAPGTEVSPLHF. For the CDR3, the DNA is TGTGCCAGCAGCTTAGCCCCCGGGACAGAGGTTTCACCCCTCCACTTT.

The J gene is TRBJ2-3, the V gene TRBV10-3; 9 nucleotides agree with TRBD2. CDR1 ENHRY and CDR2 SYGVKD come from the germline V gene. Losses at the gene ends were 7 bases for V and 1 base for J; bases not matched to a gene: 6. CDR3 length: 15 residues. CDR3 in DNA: TGTGCCATCACCAGGACTAGCGCAGGCACAGATACGCAGTATTTT. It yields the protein CAITRTSAGTDTQYF.

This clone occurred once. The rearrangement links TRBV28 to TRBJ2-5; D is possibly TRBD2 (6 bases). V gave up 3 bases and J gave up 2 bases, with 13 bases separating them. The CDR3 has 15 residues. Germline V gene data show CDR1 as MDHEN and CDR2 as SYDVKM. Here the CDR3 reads CASSFIRGGQETQYF. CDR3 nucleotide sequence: TGTGCCAGCAGTTTCATCCGGGGAGGACAAGAGACCCAGTACTTC.

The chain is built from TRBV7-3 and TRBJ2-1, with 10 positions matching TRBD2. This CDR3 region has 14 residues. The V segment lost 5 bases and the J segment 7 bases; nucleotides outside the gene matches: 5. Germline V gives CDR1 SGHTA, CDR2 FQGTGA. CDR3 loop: CASSPSGGANEQFF. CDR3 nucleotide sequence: TGTGCCAGCAGCCCAAGCGGGGGGGCGAATGAGCAGTTCTTC. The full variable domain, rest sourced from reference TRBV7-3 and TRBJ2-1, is GAGVSQTPSNKVTEKGKYVELRCDPISGHTALYWYRQSLGQGPEFLIYFQGTGAADDSGLPNDRFFAVRPEGSVSTLKIQRTERGDSAVYLCASSPSGGANEQFFGPGTRLTVL.

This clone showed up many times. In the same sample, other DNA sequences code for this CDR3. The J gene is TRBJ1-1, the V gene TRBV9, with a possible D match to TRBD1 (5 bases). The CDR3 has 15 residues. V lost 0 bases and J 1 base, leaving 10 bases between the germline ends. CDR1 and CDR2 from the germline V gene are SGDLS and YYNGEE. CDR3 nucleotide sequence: TGTGCCAGCAGCGTAGTATCCGGACAGAACACTGAAGCTTTCTTT. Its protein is CASSVVSGQNTEAFF.

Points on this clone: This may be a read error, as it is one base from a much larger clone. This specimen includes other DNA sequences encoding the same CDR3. The CDR3 DNA reads as TGTGCCAGCAGCGCGTTAGCGGCCTCCTACAATGAGCAGTTCTTC. Translation: CASSALAASYNEQFF. The rearrangement links TRBV9 to TRBJ2-1, with D perhaps TRBD2 (6 bases). CDR1 SGDLS and CDR2 YYNGEE come from the germline V gene. Trimming took 3 bases from V and 0 from J, leaving 10 bases between them. The length of the CDR3 is 15 residues.

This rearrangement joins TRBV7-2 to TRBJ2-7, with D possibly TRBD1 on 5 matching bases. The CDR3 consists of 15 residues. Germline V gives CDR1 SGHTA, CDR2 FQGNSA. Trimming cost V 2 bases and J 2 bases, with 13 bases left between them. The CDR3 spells CASSLTGPNPYEQYV. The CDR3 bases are TGTGCCAGCAGCTTAACAGGTCCCAATCCCTACGAGCAGTACGTC.

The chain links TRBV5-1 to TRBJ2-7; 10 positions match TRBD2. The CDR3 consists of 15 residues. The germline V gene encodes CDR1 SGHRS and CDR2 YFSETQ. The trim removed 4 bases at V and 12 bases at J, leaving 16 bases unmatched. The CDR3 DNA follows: TGCGCCAGCAGCCTCTTGGGGACTAGCGTACATCGCTGGTACTTC. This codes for CASSLLGTSVHRWYF.

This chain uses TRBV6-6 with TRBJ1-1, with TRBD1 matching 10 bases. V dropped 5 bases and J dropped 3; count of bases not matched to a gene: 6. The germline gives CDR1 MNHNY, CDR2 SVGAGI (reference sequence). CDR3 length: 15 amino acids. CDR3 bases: TGTGCCAGCAGTACGACAGGGGGCGATTACACTGAAGCTTTCTTT. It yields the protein CASSTTGGDYTEAFF.

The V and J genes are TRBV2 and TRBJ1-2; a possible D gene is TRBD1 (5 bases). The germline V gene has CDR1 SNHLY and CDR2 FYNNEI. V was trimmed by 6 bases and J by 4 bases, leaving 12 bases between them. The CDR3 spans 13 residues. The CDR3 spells CASRDQGLYGYTF. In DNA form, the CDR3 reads TGTGCCAGCAGGGATCAGGGACTCTATGGCTACACCTTC.

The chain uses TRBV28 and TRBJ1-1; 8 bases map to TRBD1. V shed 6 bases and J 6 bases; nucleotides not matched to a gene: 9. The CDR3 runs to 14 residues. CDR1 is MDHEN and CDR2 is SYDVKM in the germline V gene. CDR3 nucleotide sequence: TGTGCCAGCAGCCTTAACTCAGGGGGCCCTGAAGCTTTCTTT. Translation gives CASSLNSGGPEAFF.

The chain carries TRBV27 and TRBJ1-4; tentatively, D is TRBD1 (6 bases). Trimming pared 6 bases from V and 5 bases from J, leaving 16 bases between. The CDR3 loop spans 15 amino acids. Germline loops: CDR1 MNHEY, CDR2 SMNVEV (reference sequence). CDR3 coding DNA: TGTGCCAGCAGCCCGCCGTGGCAGGGGAATGAAAAACTGTTTTTT. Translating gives CASSPPWQGNEKLFF.